Below are 2 T cell receptor beta chains sequenced from a single sample in a study of OX40 agonist ivuxolimab in advanced cancers. Here immunoSEQ multiplex PCR was the method, and the copy in TCRdb shows in-frame clones only, minus some. This table holds under 50,000 clones, 60% to 85% found once. This specimen consisted of CD4+ or CD8+ T cells sorted from blood, obtained in a trial of the OX40 agonist ivuxolimab. All receptors come from an adult with an advanced solid tumor such as melanoma, head and neck, liver or kidney cancer.

This chain connects TRBV6-6 to TRBJ2-7; the match to TRBD2 covers 7 bases. After removal of 4 bases from V and 1 base from J, the junction contained 1 base not matched to a gene. In germline, CDR1 is MNHNY, CDR2 SVGAGI (reference sequence). The CDR3 sequence is 13 residues long. The CDR3 here is CASSSSGSYEQYF. Written as DNA, the CDR3 is TGTGCCAGCAGTTCTAGCGGTTCCTACGAGCAGTACTTC.

J is TRBJ1-5 and V is TRBV27, with D hard to call. V was cut by 3 bases and J by 2 bases, with 5 bases left in between. The CDR3 extends over 13 amino acids. In germline, CDR1 is MNHEY, CDR2 SMNVEV (reference sequence). CDR3: CASSFAGNQPQHF. The CDR3, as DNA: TGTGCCAGCAGTTTTGCCGGCAATCAGCCCCAGCATTTT.